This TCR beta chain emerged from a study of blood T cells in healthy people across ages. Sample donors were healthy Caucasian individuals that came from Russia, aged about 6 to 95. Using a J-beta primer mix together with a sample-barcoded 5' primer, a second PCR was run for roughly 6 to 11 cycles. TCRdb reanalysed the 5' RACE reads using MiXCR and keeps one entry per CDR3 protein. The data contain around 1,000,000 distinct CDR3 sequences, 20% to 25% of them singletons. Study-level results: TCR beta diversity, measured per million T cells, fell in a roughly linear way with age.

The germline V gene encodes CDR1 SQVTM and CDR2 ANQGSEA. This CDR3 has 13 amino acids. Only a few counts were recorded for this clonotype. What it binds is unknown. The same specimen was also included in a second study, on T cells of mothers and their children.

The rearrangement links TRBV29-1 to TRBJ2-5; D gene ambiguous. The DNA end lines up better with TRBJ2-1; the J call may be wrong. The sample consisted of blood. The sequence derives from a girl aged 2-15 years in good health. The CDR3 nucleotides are TGCAGCGTTGAAGATCTAGAGTTCAATGAGCAGTTCTTC. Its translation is CSVEDLEFNEQFF.